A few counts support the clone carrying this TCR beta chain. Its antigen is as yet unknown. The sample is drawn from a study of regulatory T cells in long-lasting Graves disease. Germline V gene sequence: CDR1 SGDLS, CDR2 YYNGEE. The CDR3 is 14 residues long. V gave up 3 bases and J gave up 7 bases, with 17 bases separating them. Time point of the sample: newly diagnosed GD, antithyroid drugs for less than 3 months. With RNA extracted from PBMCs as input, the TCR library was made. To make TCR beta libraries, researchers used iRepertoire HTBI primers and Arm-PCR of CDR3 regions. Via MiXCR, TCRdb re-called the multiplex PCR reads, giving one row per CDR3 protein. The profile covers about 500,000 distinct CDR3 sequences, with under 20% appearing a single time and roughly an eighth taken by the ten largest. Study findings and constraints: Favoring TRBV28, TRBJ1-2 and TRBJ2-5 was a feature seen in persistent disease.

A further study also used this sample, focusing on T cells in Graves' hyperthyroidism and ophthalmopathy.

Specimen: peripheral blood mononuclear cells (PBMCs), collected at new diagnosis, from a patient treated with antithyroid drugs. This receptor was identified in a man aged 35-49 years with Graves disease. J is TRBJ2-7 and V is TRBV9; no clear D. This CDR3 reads CASSAGPPGGEQYF. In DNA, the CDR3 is TGTGCCAGCAGCGCAGGACCACCAGGTGGGGAGCAGTACTTC. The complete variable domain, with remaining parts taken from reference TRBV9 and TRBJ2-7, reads DSGVTQTPKHLITATGQRVTLRCSPRSGDLSVYWYQQSLDQGLQFLIQYYNGEERAKGNILERFSAQQFPDLHSELNLSSLELGDSALYFCASSAGPPGGEQYFGPGTRLTVT.